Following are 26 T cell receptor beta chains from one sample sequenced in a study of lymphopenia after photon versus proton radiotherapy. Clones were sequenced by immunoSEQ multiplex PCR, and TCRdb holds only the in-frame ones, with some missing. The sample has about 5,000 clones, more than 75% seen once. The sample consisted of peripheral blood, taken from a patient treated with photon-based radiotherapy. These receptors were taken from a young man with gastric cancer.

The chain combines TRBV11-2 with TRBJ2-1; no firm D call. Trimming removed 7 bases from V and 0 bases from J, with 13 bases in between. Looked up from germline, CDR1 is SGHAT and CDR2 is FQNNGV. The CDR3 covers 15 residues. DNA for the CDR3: TGTGCCAGCAACGAAGGAGATAACTCCTACAATGAGCAGTTCTTC. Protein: CASNEGDNSYNEQFF.

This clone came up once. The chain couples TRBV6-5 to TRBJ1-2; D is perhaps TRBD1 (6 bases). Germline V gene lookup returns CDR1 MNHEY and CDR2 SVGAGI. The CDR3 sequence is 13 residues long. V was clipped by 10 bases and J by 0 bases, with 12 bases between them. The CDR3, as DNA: TGTGCCACAAGGACAGATTCTAACTATGGCTACACCTTC. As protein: CATRTDSNYGYTF.

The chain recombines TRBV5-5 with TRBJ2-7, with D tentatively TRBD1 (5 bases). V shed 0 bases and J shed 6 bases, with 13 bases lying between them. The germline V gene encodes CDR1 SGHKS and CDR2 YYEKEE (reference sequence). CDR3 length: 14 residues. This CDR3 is CASSLVGDRREQYF. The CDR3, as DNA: TGTGCCAGCAGCTTGGTGGGTGACAGACGCGAGCAGTACTTC.

The DNA for the CDR3 is TGTGCCAGCAGCGCTACCCCCGGAGATACGCAGTATTTT. This gives the protein CASSATPGDTQYF. The chain links TRBV9 to TRBJ2-3; D gene uncertain. This CDR3 region has 13 residues. From germline, CDR1 is SGDLS and CDR2 YYNGEE. V was cut by 3 bases and J by 5 bases, with 10 bases left in between.

The CDR3 bases are TGTGCCAGCAGTTACTCGGCTACTGAAGCTTTCTTT. Translated, it gives CASSYSATEAFF. The chain links TRBV6-5 to TRBJ1-1; D is unclear. Germline-derived CDR1 and CDR2 are MNHEY and SVGAGI. Trimming took off 0 bases at V and 5 bases at J, with 4 bases between the two ends. This CDR3 comprises 12 residues.

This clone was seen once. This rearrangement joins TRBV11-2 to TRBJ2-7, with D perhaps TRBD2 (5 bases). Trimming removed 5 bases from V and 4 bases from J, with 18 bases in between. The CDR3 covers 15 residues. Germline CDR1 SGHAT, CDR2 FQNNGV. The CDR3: CASSPSRARMYEQYF. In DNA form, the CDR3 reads TGTGCCAGCAGCCCCTCGAGGGCTAGAATGTACGAGCAGTACTTC.

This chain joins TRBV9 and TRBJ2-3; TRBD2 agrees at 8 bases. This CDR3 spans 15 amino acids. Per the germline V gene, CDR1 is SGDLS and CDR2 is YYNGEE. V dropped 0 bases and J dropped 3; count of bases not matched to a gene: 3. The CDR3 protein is CASSVAGGRTDTQYF. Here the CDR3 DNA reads TGTGCCAGCAGCGTAGCGGGGGGGCGAACAGATACGCAGTATTTT. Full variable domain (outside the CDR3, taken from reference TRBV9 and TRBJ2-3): DSGVTQTPKHLITATGQRVTLRCSPRSGDLSVYWYQQSLDQGLQFLIQYYNGEERAKGNILERFSAQQFPDLHSELNLSSLELGDSALYFCASSVAGGRTDTQYFGPGTRLTVL.

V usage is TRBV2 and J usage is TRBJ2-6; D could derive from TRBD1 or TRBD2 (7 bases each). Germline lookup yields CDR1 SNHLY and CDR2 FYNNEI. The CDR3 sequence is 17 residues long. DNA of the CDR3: TGTGGACACTACCAAGGGGAGGGGGCGAGAGGGGCCAACGTCCTGACTTTC. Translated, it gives CGHYQGEGARGANVLTF.

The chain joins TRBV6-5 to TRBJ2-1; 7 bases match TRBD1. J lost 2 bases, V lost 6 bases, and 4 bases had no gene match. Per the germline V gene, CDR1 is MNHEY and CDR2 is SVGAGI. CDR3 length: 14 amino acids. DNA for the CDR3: TGTGCCAGCAGCCCACAGGGGCCCTACAATGAGCAGTTCTTC. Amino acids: CASSPQGPYNEQFF.

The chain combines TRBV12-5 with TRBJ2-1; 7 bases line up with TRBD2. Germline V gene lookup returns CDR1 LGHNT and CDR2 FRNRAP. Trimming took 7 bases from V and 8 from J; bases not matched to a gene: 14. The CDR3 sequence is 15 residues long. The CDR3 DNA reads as TGTGCTAGTGCTCCCCGGCTAGCGGAAGGCGATGAGCAGTTCTTC. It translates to CASAPRLAEGDEQFF.

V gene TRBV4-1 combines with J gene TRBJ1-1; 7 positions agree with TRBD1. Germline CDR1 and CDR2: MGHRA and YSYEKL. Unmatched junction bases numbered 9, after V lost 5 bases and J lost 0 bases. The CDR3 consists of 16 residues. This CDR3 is CASSLKGAPMNTEAFF. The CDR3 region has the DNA TGCGCCAGCAGCTTAAAGGGGGCTCCTATGAACACTGAAGCTTTCTTT.

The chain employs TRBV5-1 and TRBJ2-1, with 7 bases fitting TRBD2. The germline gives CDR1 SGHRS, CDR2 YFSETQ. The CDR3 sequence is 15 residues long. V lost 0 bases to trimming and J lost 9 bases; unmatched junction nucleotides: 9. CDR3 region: CASSLEGGSTTEQFF. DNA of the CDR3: TGCGCCAGCAGCTTGGAGGGCGGGAGTACAACTGAGCAGTTCTTC.

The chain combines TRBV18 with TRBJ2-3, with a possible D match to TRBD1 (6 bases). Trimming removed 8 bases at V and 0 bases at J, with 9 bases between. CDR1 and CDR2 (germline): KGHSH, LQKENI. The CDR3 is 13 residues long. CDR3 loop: CASADRSTDTQYF. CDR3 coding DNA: TGTGCCAGCGCAGACAGGAGCACAGATACGCAGTATTTT.

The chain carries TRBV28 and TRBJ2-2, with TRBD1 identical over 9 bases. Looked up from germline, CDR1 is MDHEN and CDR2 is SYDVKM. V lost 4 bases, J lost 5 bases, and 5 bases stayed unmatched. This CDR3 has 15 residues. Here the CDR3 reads CASSSTGGLTGELFF. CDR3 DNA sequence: TGTGCCAGCAGTTCAACAGGGGGCCTGACCGGGGAGCTGTTTTTT.

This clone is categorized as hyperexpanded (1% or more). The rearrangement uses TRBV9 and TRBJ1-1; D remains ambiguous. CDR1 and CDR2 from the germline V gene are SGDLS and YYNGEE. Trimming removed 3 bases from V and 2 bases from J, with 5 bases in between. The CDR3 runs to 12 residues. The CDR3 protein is CASSGANTEAFF. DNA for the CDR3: TGTGCCAGCAGCGGCGCCAACACTGAAGCTTTCTTT.

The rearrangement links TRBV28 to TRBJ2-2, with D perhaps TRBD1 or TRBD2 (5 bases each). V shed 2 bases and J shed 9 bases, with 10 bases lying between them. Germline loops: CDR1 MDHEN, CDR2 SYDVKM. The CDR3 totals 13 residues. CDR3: CASSLGTVRELFF. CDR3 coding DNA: TGTGCCAGCAGTTTAGGGACCGTTCGGGAGCTGTTTTTT. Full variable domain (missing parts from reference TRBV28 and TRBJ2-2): DVKVTQSSRYLVKRTGEKVFLECVQDMDHENMFWYRQDPGLGLRLIYFSYDVKMKEKGDIPEGYSVSREKKERFSLILESASTNQTSMYLCASSLGTVRELFFGEGSRLTVL.

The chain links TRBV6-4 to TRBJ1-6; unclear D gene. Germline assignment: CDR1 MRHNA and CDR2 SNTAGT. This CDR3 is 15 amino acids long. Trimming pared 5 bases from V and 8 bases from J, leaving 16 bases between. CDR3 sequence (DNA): TGTGCCAGCAGTAAAGGGCGCCCGCATCATTCACCCCTCCACTTT. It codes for CASSKGRPHHSPLHF.

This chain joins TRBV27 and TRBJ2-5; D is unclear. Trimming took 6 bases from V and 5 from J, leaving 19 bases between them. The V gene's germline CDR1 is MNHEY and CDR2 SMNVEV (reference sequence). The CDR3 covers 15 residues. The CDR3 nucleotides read TGTGCCAGCAGATTCAGGCTGTCTGGGTGGGAGACCCAGTACTTC. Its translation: CASRFRLSGWETQYF.

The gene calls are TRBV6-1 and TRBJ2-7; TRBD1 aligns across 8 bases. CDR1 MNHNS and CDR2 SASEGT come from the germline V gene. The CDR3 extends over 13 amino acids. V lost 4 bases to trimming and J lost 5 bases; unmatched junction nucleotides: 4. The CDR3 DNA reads TGTGCCAGCAGTGTTGGACAGGGTGACGAGCAGTACTTC. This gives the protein CASSVGQGDEQYF.

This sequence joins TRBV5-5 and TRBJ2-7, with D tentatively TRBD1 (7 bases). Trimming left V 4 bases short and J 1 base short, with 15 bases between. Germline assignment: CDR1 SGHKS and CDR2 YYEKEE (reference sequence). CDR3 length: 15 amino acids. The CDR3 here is CASSITPGGSYEQYF. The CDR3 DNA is TGTGCCAGCAGCATAACCCCAGGGGGGTCCTACGAGCAGTACTTC.

CDR3 in amino acids: CASSRGHSGNTIYF. The CDR3 nucleotides are TGTGCCAGCAGCCGCGGACACTCTGGAAACACCATATATTTT. This chain uses TRBV5-8 with TRBJ1-3; tentatively, D is TRBD1 (5 bases). CDR3 size: 14 residues. Germline CDR1 and CDR2: SGHTS and YDEGEE. With 4 bases removed from V and 0 bases from J, the gap between germline ends came to 8 bases. The full variable domain, its missing parts supplied by reference TRBV5-8 and TRBJ1-3, is EAGVTQSPTHLIKTRGQQATLRCSPISGHTSVYWYQQALGLGLQFLLWYDEGEERNRGNFPPRFSGRQFPNYSSELNVNALELEDSALYLCASSRGHSGNTIYFGEGSWLTVV.

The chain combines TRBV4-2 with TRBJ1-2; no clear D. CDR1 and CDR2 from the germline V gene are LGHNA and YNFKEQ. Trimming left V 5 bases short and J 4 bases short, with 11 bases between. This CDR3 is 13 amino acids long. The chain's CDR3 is CASSSDAAYGYTF. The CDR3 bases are TGTGCCAGCAGCTCAGACGCGGCCTATGGCTACACCTTC.

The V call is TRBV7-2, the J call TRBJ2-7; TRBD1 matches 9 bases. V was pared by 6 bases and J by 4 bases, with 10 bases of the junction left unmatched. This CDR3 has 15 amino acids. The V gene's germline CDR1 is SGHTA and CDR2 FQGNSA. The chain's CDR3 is CASRLASTGGYEQYF. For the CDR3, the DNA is TGTGCCAGCAGACTAGCTTCGACAGGGGGGTACGAGCAGTACTTC.

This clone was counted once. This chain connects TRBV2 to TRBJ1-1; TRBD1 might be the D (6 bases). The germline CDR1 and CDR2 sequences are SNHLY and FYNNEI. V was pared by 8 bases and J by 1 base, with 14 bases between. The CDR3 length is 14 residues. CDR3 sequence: CASGPRTANTEAFF. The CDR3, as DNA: TGTGCCAGCGGACCTAGGACAGCGAACACTGAAGCTTTCTTT.

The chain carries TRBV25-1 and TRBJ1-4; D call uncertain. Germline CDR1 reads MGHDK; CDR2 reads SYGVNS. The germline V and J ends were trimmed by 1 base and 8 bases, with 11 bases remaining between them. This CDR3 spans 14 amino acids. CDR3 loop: CASSESGLREKLFF. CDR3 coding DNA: TGTGCCAGCAGTGAATCCGGACTGAGGGAAAAACTGTTTTTT.

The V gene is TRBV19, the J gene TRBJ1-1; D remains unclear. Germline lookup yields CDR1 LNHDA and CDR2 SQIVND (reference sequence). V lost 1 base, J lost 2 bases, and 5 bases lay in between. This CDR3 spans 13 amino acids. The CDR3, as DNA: TGTGCCAGTAGTATAGGGGGAAACACTGAAGCTTTCTTT. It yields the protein CASSIGGNTEAFF.